This TCR beta chain was retrieved from a study of shared clonotypes between healthy human individuals. Findings and caveats of the study: In contrast to clonotypes shared by all four donors, non-shared clonotypes had lower generation probabilities.

Sequenced by immunoSEQ multiplex PCR; TCRdb stores in-frame clones only, minus some. The table lists more than 2 million clones, around 95% of them singletons. The CDR3 consists of 12 residues. CDR1 LNHDA and CDR2 SQIVND come from the germline V gene (reference sequence). V was trimmed by 7 bases and J by 5 bases, leaving 11 bases between them. Concerning this clone itself: No antigen is known for it.

Each donor was a Caucasian adult residing in Nashville, Tennessee. In the CD4+ fraction, cells were divided into CD45RA+ naive and CD45RA-negative memory subsets. Source material: naive CD4+ T cells sorted from blood. Stated subset: CD45RA+ positively selected. The gene calls are TRBV19 and TRBJ2-5; the D call may be TRBD1 or TRBD2 (6 bases each). This TCR derives from a man aged 18-30 years in good health. The CDR3 sequence is CASTGGGETQYF. CDR3 sequence (DNA): TGTGCCAGTACCGGGGGCGGGGAGACCCAGTACTTC.